The 21 T cell receptor beta chains given below trace back to one sample, sequenced in a study of T cell responses to AZD1222 COVID-19 vaccine. Data came from immunoSEQ multiplex PCR; TCRdb stores just in-frame clones and leaves some out. The top ten clones hold 5.4% of a sample with around 130,000 clones, over 90% of them seen once. Sequenced material: peripheral blood, taken on day 0 of AZD1222 vaccination. These receptors originate from an adult in good health.

The chain combines TRBV6-6 with TRBJ2-1; 8 bases match TRBD2. The CDR3 totals 16 residues. Losses at the gene ends were 5 bases for V and 9 bases for J; bases not matched to a gene: 15. Germline V gene sequence: CDR1 MNHNY, CDR2 SVGAGI (reference sequence). The CDR3 DNA reads TGTGCCAGCAGTCGATTCGGGACTAGGGAGCGGGTTGAGCAGTTCTTC. As protein: CASSRFGTRERVEQFF.

This clone was counted a single time. The chain recombines TRBV28 with TRBJ1-3; D gene ambiguous. Germline assignment: CDR1 MDHEN and CDR2 SYDVKM. The CDR3 has 19 residues. Trimming stripped 2 bases from V and 4 bases from J, with 24 bases between. The CDR3 region has the DNA TGTGCCAGCAGTTTAAAGTTATTGTTTCCACCGCGGTGGGGAAACACCATATATTTT. It codes for CASSLKLLFPPRWGNTIYF. The entire variable domain, with the rest obtained from reference TRBV28 and TRBJ1-3, is as follows: DVKVTQSSRYLVKRTGEKVFLECVQDMDHENMFWYRQDPGLGLRLIYFSYDVKMKEKGDIPEGYSVSREKKERFSLILESASTNQTSMYLCASSLKLLFPPRWGNTIYFGEGSWLTVV.

The chain combines TRBV29-1 with TRBJ1-5; a weak D match, TRBD1 (5 bases). With 8 bases removed from V and 4 bases from J, the gap between germline ends came to 12 bases. Germline CDR1 SQVTM, CDR2 ANQGSEA. This CDR3 has 12 residues. The CDR3 spells CSPTVDNQPQHF. CDR3 nucleotides: TGCAGCCCGACAGTTGATAATCAGCCCCAGCATTTT.

The chain has TRBV30 and TRBJ1-2; D possibly corresponds to TRBD1 (6 bases). There are 15 residues in the CDR3. Per germline, CDR1 GTSNPN and CDR2 SVGIG (reference sequence). Deletions cut 8 bases from V and 6 bases from J, with 25 bases between. The CDR3 DNA follows: TGTGCCGGGTGGGGGCGCAGGGAGGTTCTTGATGGCTACACCTTC. Protein product: CAGWGRREVLDGYTF.

The chain combines TRBV9 with TRBJ2-7; no clear D gene. CDR1 SGDLS and CDR2 YYNGEE come from the germline V gene. Deletions cut 0 bases from V and 4 bases from J, with 20 bases between. This CDR3 is built from 17 residues. Written as DNA, the CDR3 is TGTGCCAGCAGCGTAGCGGGTCGCGGTAAAGAGACGTACGAGCAGTACTTC. This sequence encodes CASSVAGRGKETYEQYF.

The chain employs TRBV7-3 and TRBJ2-1; D remains ambiguous. The V gene lost 2 bases and the J gene lost 7 bases, with 9 bases spanning the gap. This CDR3 comprises 13 residues. The germline gives CDR1 SGHTA, CDR2 FQGTGA. The CDR3 nucleotides read TGTGCCAGCAGCTTATTCACTTATAATGAGCAGTTCTTC. Amino acid sequence: CASSLFTYNEQFF.

This chain connects TRBV28 to TRBJ1-2, with D uncertain. The germline CDR1 and CDR2 sequences are MDHEN and SYDVKM. This CDR3 spans 15 amino acids. Trimming took 5 bases from V and 5 from J, leaving 18 bases between them. As DNA, the CDR3 is TGTGCCAGCAGTGGTTCCTGGCGCAGGAGTTATGGCTACACCTTC. Its translation is CASSGSWRRSYGYTF.

This sequence joins TRBV5-1 and TRBJ2-1; 13 positions agree with TRBD2. J gave up 6 bases and V 7 bases, and 1 base lay outside the gene matches. This CDR3 has 13 residues. Per germline, CDR1 SGHRS and CDR2 YFSETQ. The CDR3 DNA is TGCGCCAGCCGGACTAGCGGGAGCAATGAGCAGTTCTTC. Its translation: CASRTSGSNEQFF.

This chain joins TRBV9 and TRBJ2-3; 11 bases fit TRBD2. Losses at the gene ends were 0 bases for V and 4 bases for J; bases not matched to a gene: 4. This CDR3 has 16 residues. CDR1 is SGDLS, CDR2 YYNGEE, per germline. CDR3 in DNA: TGTGCCAGCAGCGTAGGGACTAGCGGGTGGCCAGATACGCAGTATTTT. Translating it yields CASSVGTSGWPDTQYF.

J is TRBJ2-7 and V is TRBV7-2; D possibly corresponds to TRBD2 (7 bases). Germline V gene data show CDR1 as SGHTA and CDR2 as FQGNSA. The V gene lost 1 base and the J gene lost 5 bases, with 12 bases spanning the gap. CDR3 size: 14 residues. The CDR3 reads CASSLVTGGDEQYF. The CDR3 DNA is TGTGCCAGCAGCTTAGTGACGGGGGGCGACGAGCAGTACTTC.

The V and J genes are TRBV19 and TRBJ2-5; D not resolved. Trimming removed 5 bases from V and 4 bases from J, with 14 bases in between. Germline CDR1 and CDR2: LNHDA and SQIVND (reference sequence). CDR3 length: 14 residues. The CDR3 nucleotides read TGTGCCAGTAGTTCCCCCCAGGCAGCAGAGACCCAGTACTTC. The encoded protein is CASSSPQAAETQYF.

The chain couples TRBV4-2 to TRBJ1-1, with TRBD1 matching 8 bases. V dropped 0 bases and J dropped 7; count of bases not matched to a gene: 7. CDR1 and CDR2 from the germline V gene are LGHNA and YNFKEQ. CDR3 length: 15 amino acids. CDR3 sequence (DNA): TGTGCCAGCAGCCAAGATTGGGTAGGACAGGGTGAAGCTTTCTTT. Its protein is CASSQDWVGQGEAFF.

The gene calls are TRBV5-1 and TRBJ2-1; TRBD1 aligns across 7 bases. Germline values: CDR1 SGHRS, CDR2 YFSETQ. The CDR3 extends over 16 amino acids. Trimming removed 6 bases from V and 1 base from J; junction bases left unmatched: 10. The CDR3: CASNEYRGRSYNEQFF. The CDR3 coding sequence is TGCGCCAGCAACGAATACAGGGGACGTTCCTACAATGAGCAGTTCTTC.

The chain combines TRBV29-1 with TRBJ1-1; weak D call: TRBD1 (6 bases). The germline V and J ends were trimmed by 7 bases and 3 bases, with 15 bases remaining between them. Per germline, CDR1 SQVTM and CDR2 ANQGSEA. This CDR3 has 13 amino acids. CDR3 in DNA: TGCAGCGCCGTACAGGGAGGGTACACTGAAGCTTTCTTT. It yields the protein CSAVQGGYTEAFF. Variable domain in full (rest from reference TRBV29-1 and TRBJ1-1): SAVISQKPSRDICQRGTSLTIQCQVDSQVTMMFWYRQQPGQSLTLIATANQGSEATYESGFVIDKFPISRPNLTFSTLTVSNMSPEDSSIYLCSAVQGGYTEAFFGQGTRLTVV.

This chain joins TRBV30 and TRBJ2-1; no definite D call. V was clipped by 3 bases and J by 5 bases, with 17 bases between them. This CDR3 contains 15 residues. Germline loops: CDR1 GTSNPN, CDR2 SVGIG (reference sequence). The CDR3 region is CAWSVTGPPHNEQFF. For the CDR3, the DNA is TGTGCCTGGAGCGTGACCGGACCGCCCCACAATGAGCAGTTCTTC.

The rearrangement links TRBV28 to TRBJ1-1; TRBD1 is a possible D gene (5 bases). Germline V gives CDR1 MDHEN, CDR2 SYDVKM. The germline V and J ends were trimmed by 5 bases and 3 bases, with 19 bases remaining between them. This CDR3 spans 16 amino acids. The CDR3 sequence: CASSPPWRGRDTEAFF. Written as DNA, the CDR3 is TGTGCCAGCAGTCCCCCTTGGAGGGGAAGGGACACTGAAGCTTTCTTT.

This chain joins TRBV7-2 and TRBJ1-1; D call uncertain. CDR1 is SGHTA and CDR2 is FQGNSA in the germline V gene. The CDR3 runs to 13 residues. V lost 6 bases, J lost 7 bases, and 15 bases lay in between. Here the CDR3 DNA reads TGTGCCAGCAGAACCCGGCCGGAGTTTGAAGCTTTCTTT. This codes for CASRTRPEFEAFF.

The J gene is TRBJ1-1, the V gene TRBV6-2 or TRBV6-3; a weak D match, TRBD1 (5 bases). The germline gives CDR1 MNHEY, CDR2 SVGEGT. Deletions cut 2 bases from V and 3 bases from J, with 10 bases between. The CDR3 is made up of 14 amino acids. The CDR3 region is CASSYDGRDTEAFF. CDR3 coding DNA: TGTGCCAGCAGTTACGACGGCAGGGACACTGAAGCTTTCTTT.

The CDR3 nucleotides read TGTGCCATCAGCGATCAGCAGGGTTCGTACGAGCAGTACTTC. Protein product: CAISDQQGSYEQYF. The chain joins TRBV10-3 to TRBJ2-7; possibly TRBD1 for D (5 bases). Germline CDR1 and CDR2: ENHRY and SYGVKD. V lost 6 bases and J lost 4, with 16 bases in between. This CDR3 is 14 amino acids long.

The genes are TRBV27 and TRBJ1-4; D is possibly TRBD1 (6 bases). The CDR3 is 14 amino acids. V was clipped by 3 bases and J by 7 bases, with 12 bases between them. Germline values: CDR1 MNHEY, CDR2 SMNVEV (reference sequence). Written as DNA, the CDR3 is TGTGCCAGCAGTTTTGGGGACACCGCTGAAAAACTGTTTTTT. This encodes CASSFGDTAEKLFF.

The CDR3: CATSQERPYEQYF. The CDR3 coding sequence is TGTGCCACCAGCCAGGAGAGACCCTACGAGCAGTACTTC. The chain employs TRBV15 and TRBJ2-7; D ambiguous. CDR1 and CDR2 from the germline V gene are LNHNV and YYDKDF (reference sequence). The ends were cut back, 5 bases at V and 2 bases at J, with 10 bases in the middle. The CDR3 length is 13 residues.